The subject of this entry is one T cell receptor beta chain. Its antigen is as yet unknown. The authors made TCR beta cDNA libraries by 5'RACE template switching. This switching added a universal primer site and UMIs. From the 5' RACE reads, TCRdb lists one entry per CDR3 protein and no DNA. This sample carries over 150,000 distinct CDR3 sequences, with more than 35% going to the ten biggest clones. This CDR3 spans 15 amino acids. Germline V lookup: CDR1 LNHDA, CDR2 SQIVND (reference sequence). The entry originates in a study of T cells expressing NK-cell markers. Whole-study context: Sequencing of TCR beta repertoires drew on sorted CD3+CD56+NKG2C+, CD3+CD56+NKG2C- and CD3+CD56-NKG2C+ T cells.

Overall study results and limits: Whether expanded NKG2C+ T cell clones recognized HCMV stayed uncertain.

The receptor comes from a woman between 45 and 60 years old in good health. Sequenced: blood T cells: a sorted CD56 or NKG2C T cell subset, CD4+ or CD8+ T cells, or bulk PBMC T cells (not recorded which). The V call is TRBV19, the J call TRBJ2-1; TCRdb picks TRBD2, but there is no DNA to check that call. CDR3 in amino acids: CATIVAGGPLNEQFF.